The clone carrying this TCR beta chain was seen a few times. Its antigen is as yet unknown. This entry comes from a study of T cells in Graves' hyperthyroidism and ophthalmopathy. On the study more broadly: Pretreatment peripheral blood was obtained at initial diagnosis.

Regions amplified from RNA transcripts were the TCR beta CDR3 regions. The HTBI primer set served for first-round RT-PCR of the TCR CDR3. TCRdb passed the multiplex PCR reads through MiXCR, listing each CDR3 protein once. The repertoire consists of 750,000 to 900,000 distinct CDR3 sequences, with more than 30% occurring once and the leading ten covering 8.9%. Findings and caveats of the study: Ophthalmopathy, as predicted by the model, came a median around 7 months after the prediction.

Clinical symptoms, serum thyroxine and TRAb, thyroid ultrasound and orbital computed tomography together formed the diagnostic basis. 10 ml of fresh peripheral blood supplied the PBMCs. The CDR3 sequence is 13 residues long. Germline-derived CDR1 and CDR2 are SGHRS and YFSETQ. Trimming shortened V by 1 base and J by 4 bases, and 8 bases separated the two germline ends. Sequenced material: blood. This receptor was taken from a man between 18 and 29 years old with Graves' hyperthyroidism. V and J are TRBV5-1 and TRBJ1-2, with D hard to call. In DNA form, the CDR3 reads TGCGCCAGCAGCTTGCTAAGTCCCTATGGCTACACCTTC. As protein: CASSLLSPYGYTF.